One and the same sample provided the 8 T cell receptor beta chains below, sequenced in a study of tumor-infiltrating lymphocytes in primary liver carcinoma. Alongside blood RNA obtained from unsorted whole blood, germline DNA was also extracted. Starting from 500 ng of total RNA, TCR beta cDNA was produced with a primer in the constant region. Slightly modified ARM-PCR, run as three nested multiplex PCR rounds, produced the TCR beta libraries. The first two PCR rounds, roughly 11 cycles each, used TRBV1-TRBV30 forward primers and a C-beta reverse primer. MiXCR, run by TCRdb on the multiplex PCR reads, gives a single entry per CDR3 protein. The repertoire holds 250,000 to 400,000 distinct CDR3 sequences, approximately 65% seen once, with roughly 8.6% in the top ten. Source material: peripheral blood. The receptor set was obtained from a man between 40 and 49 years old with primary liver carcinoma and hepatitis B virus infection.

As regards this clonotype: A much larger clone lies a single base off, so this may be a read error. The chain combines TRBV5-4 with TRBJ2-1, with D unclear. Germline-derived CDR1 and CDR2 are SGHNT and YYREEE (reference sequence). The CDR3 totals 13 residues. The CDR3 DNA reads TGTGGCAGCAGGACGGCGACGCAGGCTGAGCAGTTCTTC. It is translated as CGSRTATQAEQFF.

The genes are TRBV6-2 or TRBV6-3 and TRBJ2-1; 12 bases align to TRBD2. Germline V CDR1 and CDR2: MNHEY, SVGEGT. Trimming cost V 0 bases and J 5 bases; bases outside gene matches: 14. This CDR3 region has 20 residues. As DNA, the CDR3 is TGTGCCAGCAGTTACTCCGTTCAGGGGCGGACTAGCGGGGATAACAATGAGCAGTTCTTC. Its protein is CASSYSVQGRTSGDNNEQFF.

As regards this clonotype: This may arise from a read error, as a much more abundant clone is one base away. The rearrangement uses TRBV11-2 and TRBJ2-3, with unresolved D. From germline, CDR1 is SGHAT and CDR2 FQNNGV. This CDR3 is 12 amino acids long. The CDR3 DNA reads as TGTGCCAGCAGCCGCACCACAGATACGCACTATTTT. This encodes CASSRTTDTHYF.

The chain is built from TRBV4-1 and TRBJ2-2; D is unresolved. Germline V gene data show CDR1 as MGHRA and CDR2 as YSYEKL. The CDR3 runs 16 residues. V lost 0 bases to trimming and J lost 0 bases, with 8 bases between them. CDR3 bases: TGCGCCAGCAGCCAAGACCAGGCGACGAACACCGGGGAGCTGTTTTTT. Amino acid sequence: CASSQDQATNTGELFF.

To note about this clonotype: With a much larger clone just one base away, this may be a read error. This chain uses TRBV12-3 or TRBV12-4 with TRBJ2-2, with a possible D match to TRBD1 (5 bases). The CDR3 is made up of 14 amino acids. CDR3 sequence reads: CAGSLPQVTGELFF. The DNA for the CDR3 is TGTGCCGGCAGTTTGCCACAGGTCACCGGGGAGCTGTTTTTT.

Comment on this clonotype: The junction differs from germline at one of its ends, possibly a read error. This chain uses TRBV11-1 with TRBJ2-3, with TRBD1 identical over 10 bases. Germline loops: CDR1 SGHAT, CDR2 FQDESV (reference sequence). The CDR3 totals 14 residues. The CDR3 here is CASDRGRSIDTQYF. DNA for the CDR3: TGTGCCAGCGACAGGGGGCGAAGCATAGATACGCAGTATTTT.

The V and J genes are TRBV20-1 and TRBJ2-2; 10 positions match TRBD2. The germline CDR1 and CDR2 sequences are DFQATT and SNEGSKA (reference sequence). V lost 5 bases and J lost 3; bases outside the gene matches: 6. The CDR3 length is 15 residues. The DNA for the CDR3 is TGCAGTGCTTCCGGGACTAGCGTCTACACCGGGGAGCTGTTTTTT. This codes for CSASGTSVYTGELFF.

As regards this clonotype: A much bigger clone sits one base away, suggesting this may be a read error. DNA of the CDR3: TGCGCCAGCAGCCAAGATCAGGGAAGAGTCGGCCCCTACAATGAGCGGTTCTTC. This gives the protein CASSQDQGRVGPYNERFF. The V gene is TRBV4-3, the J gene TRBJ2-1, with D possibly matching TRBD1 (5 bases). Per germline, CDR1 LGHNA and CDR2 YSLEER. This CDR3 comprises 18 residues.